This TCR beta chain was recovered during a study of beta chain features in type 1 diabetes. The wider study: The samples had around 98 million sorted cells examined in all. Study results and limitations: Short templates might get an advantage during PCR, and this would be equal in patients and controls. More deletions and fewer insertions at VDJ junctions were found in patients with type 1 diabetes. Within patients, naive, central memory and Treg TCRB repertoires seemed more similar than within healthy donors. Among patients with Type 1 diabetes, TCRB CDR3s were moderately but significantly shorter in every one of the four CD4+ subsets.

Germline loops: CDR1 SSHAT, CDR2 FNYEAQ (reference sequence). CDR3 length: 15 amino acids. Sequencing targeted expressed TCRB transcripts, as all isolated RNA had been reverse transcribed. The method was immunoSEQ multiplex PCR; TCRdb's version includes in-frame clones alone and lacks a portion of them. Among some 370,000 clones listed, over 8.5% were seen once. To note about this clone: The antigen remains undetermined. At one end the junction does not follow the germline gene, possibly because of a read error.

This sequence joins TRBV7-7 and TRBJ2-2; 7 bases are shared with TRBD1. The origin of this receptor is a man in his thirties or forties with type 1 diabetes. Input material: central memory CD4+ T cells from blood. The CDR3 DNA follows: TGTGCTAGCAGCTTAGACAGGGCGAACACCGGGGAGCTGTTTTTT. Its translation: CASSLDRANTGELFF.